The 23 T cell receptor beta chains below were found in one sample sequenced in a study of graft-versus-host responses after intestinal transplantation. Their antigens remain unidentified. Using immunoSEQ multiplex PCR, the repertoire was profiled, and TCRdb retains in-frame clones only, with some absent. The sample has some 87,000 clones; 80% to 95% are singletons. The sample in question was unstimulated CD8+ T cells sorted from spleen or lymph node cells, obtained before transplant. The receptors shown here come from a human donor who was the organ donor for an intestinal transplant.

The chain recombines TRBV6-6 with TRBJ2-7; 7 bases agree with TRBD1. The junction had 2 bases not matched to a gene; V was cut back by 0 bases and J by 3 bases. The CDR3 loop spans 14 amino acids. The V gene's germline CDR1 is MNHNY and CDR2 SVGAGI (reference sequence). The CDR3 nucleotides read TGTGCCAGCAGTTACTCGACAGGGTACTACGAGCAGTACTTC. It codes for CASSYSTGYYEQYF.

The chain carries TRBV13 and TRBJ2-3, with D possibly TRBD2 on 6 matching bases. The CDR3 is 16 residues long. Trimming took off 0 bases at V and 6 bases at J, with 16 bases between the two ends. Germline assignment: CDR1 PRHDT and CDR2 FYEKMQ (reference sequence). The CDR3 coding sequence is TGTGCCAGCAGCTTAGGCACGGCGCGGGATTATGATACGCAGTATTTT. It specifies CASSLGTARDYDTQYF.

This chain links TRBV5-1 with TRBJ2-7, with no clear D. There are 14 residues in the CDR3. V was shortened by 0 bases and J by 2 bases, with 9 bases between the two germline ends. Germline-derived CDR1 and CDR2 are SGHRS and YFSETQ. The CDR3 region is CASSLGAFTYEQYF. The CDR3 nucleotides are TGCGCCAGCAGCTTGGGGGCCTTCACCTACGAGCAGTACTTC. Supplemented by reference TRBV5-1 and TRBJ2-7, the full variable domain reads KAGVTQTPRYLIKTRGQQVTLSCSPISGHRSVSWYQQTPGQGLQFLFEYFSETQRNKGNFPGRFSGRQFSNSRSEMNVSTLELGDSALYLCASSLGAFTYEQYFGPGTRLTVT.

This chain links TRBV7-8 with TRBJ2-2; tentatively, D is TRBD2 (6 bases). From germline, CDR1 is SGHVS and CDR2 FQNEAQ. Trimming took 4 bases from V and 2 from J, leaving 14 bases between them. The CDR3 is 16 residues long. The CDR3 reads CASSSAGGVNTGELFF. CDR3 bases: TGTGCCAGCAGCTCCGCCGGAGGGGTAAACACCGGGGAGCTGTTTTTT.

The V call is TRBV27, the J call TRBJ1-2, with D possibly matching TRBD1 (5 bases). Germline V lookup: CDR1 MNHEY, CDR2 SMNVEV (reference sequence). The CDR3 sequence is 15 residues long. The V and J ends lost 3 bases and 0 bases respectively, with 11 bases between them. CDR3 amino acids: CASSFGGNTNYGYTF. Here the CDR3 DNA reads TGTGCCAGCAGTTTCGGGGGAAACACTAACTATGGCTACACCTTC.

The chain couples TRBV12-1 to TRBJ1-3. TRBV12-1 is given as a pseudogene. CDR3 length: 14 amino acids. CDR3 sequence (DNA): TGTGCCAGCAGCTCGAGGCCGCGAGGAAACACCATATATTTT. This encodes CASSSRPRGNTIYF.

CDR3 loop: CASSPTPTGTEAFF. For the CDR3, the DNA is TGTGCCAGCAGCCCAACCCCGACAGGGACTGAAGCTTTCTTT. The gene calls are TRBV13 and TRBJ1-1; 7 bases agree with TRBD1. The CDR3 contains 14 residues. The V gene end was trimmed by 5 bases and the J gene end by 5 bases; junction bases not matched to a gene: 8. CDR1 PRHDT and CDR2 FYEKMQ come from the germline V gene (reference sequence).

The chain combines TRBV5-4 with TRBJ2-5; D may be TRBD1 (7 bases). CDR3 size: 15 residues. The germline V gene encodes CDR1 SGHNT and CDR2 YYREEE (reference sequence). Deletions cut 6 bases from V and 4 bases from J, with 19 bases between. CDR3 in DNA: TGTGCCAGCACTGGGCCAGGGGGGACTCGAGAGACCCAGTACTTC. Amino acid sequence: CASTGPGGTRETQYF.

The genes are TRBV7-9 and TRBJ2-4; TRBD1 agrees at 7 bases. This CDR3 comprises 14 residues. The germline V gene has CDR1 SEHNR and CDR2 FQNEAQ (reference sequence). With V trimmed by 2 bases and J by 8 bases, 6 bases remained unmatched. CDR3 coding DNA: TGTGCCAGCAGCTTACAGGGGGTCGTGGACATTCAGTACTTC. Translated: CASSLQGVVDIQYF.

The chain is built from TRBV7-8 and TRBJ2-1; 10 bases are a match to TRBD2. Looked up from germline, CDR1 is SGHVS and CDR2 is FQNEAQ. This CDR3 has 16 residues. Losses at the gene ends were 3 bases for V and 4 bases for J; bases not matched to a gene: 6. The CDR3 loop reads CASSFVAGGRYNEQFF. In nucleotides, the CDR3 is TGTGCCAGCAGCTTCGTAGCGGGAGGTCGGTACAATGAGCAGTTCTTC.

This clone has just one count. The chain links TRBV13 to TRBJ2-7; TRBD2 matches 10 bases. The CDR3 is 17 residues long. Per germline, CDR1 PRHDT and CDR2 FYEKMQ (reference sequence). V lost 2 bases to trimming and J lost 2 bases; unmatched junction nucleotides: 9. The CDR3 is CASSLSSGRAIPYEQYF. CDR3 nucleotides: TGTGCCAGCAGCTTATCAAGCGGGAGGGCCATCCCCTACGAGCAGTACTTC.

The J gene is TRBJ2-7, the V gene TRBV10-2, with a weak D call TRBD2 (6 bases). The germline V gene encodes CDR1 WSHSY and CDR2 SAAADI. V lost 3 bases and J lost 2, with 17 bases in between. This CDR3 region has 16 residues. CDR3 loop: CASSDPLEGGTYEQYF. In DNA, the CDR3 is TGCGCCAGCAGTGACCCCCTCGAGGGAGGAACCTACGAGCAGTACTTC.

CDR3 in amino acids: CASSSRLAITDTQYF. The DNA for the CDR3 is TGTGCCAGCAGTTCCCGACTAGCAATCACAGATACGCAGTATTTT. The V call is TRBV27, the J call TRBJ2-3; 7 bases fit TRBD2. The CDR3 has 15 residues. Germline V lookup: CDR1 MNHEY, CDR2 SMNVEV (reference sequence). J gave up 2 bases and V 4 bases, and 6 bases lay outside the gene matches.

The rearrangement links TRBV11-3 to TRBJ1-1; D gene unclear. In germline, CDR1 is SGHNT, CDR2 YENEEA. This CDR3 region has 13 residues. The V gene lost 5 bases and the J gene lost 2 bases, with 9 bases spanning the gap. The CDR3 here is CASSLFTNTEAFF. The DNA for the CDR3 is TGTGCCAGCAGCCTCTTTACAAACACTGAAGCTTTCTTT.

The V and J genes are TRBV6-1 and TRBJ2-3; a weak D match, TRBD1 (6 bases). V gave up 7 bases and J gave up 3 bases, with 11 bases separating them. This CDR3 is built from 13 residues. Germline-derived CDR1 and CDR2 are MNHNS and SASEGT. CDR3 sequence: CASMYRETDTQYF. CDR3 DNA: TGTGCCAGCATGTACAGGGAGACAGATACGCAGTATTTT.

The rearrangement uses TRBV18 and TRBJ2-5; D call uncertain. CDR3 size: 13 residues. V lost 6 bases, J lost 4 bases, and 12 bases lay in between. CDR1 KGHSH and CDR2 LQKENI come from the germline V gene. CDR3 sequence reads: CASSQNVPETQYF. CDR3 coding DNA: TGTGCCAGCTCCCAAAATGTCCCAGAGACCCAGTACTTC.

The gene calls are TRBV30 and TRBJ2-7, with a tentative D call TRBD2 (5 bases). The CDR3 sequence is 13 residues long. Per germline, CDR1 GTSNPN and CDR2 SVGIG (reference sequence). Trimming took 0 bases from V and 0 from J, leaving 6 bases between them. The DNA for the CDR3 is TGTGCCTGGAGTGTAGGACTCTCCTACGAGCAGTACTTC. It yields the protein CAWSVGLSYEQYF.

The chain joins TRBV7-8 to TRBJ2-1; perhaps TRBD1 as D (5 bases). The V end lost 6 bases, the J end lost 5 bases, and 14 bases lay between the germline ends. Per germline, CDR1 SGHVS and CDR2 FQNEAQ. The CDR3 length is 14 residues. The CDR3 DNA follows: TGTGCCAGCAGACCCCGAGACAGACACAATGAGCAGTTCTTC. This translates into CASRPRDRHNEQFF. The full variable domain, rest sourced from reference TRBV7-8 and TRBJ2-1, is GAGVSQSPRYKVAKRGQDVALRCDPISGHVSLFWYQQALGQGPEFLTYFQNEAQLDKSGLPSDRFFAERPEGSVSTLKIQRTQQEDSAVYLCASRPRDRHNEQFFGPGTRLTVL.

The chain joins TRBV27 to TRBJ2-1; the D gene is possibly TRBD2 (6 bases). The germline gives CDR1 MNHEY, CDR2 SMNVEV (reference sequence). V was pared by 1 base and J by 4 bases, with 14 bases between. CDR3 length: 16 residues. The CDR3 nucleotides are TGTGCCAGCAGTTTATGGTCAGGGAGGCTTTACAATGAGCAGTTCTTC. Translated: CASSLWSGRLYNEQFF.

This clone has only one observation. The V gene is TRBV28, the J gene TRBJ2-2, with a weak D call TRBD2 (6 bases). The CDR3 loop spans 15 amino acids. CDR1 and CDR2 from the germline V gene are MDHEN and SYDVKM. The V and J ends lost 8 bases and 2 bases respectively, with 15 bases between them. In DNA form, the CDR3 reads TGTGCCAGCTCTTTTAGTAGCGGAAACACCGGGGAGCTGTTTTTT. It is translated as CASSFSSGNTGELFF.

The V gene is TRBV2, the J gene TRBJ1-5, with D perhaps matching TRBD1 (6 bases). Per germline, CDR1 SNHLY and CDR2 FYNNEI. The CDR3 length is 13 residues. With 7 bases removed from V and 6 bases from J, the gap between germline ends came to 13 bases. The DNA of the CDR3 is TGTGCCAGCAAGCCGCGGGGGCTTCAGCCCCAGCATTTT. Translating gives CASKPRGLQPQHF. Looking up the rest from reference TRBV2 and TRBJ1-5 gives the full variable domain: EPEVTQTPSHQVTQMGQEVILRCVPISNHLYFYWYRQILGQKVEFLVSFYNNEISEKSEIFDDQFSVERPDGSNFTLKIRSTKLEDSAMYFCASKPRGLQPQHFGDGTRLSIL.

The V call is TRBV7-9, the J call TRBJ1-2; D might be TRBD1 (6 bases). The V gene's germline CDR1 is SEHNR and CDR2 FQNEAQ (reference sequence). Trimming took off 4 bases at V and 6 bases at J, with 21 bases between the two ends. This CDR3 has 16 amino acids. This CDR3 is CASSSTDRQVWDGYTF. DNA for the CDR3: TGTGCCAGCAGCTCGACAGACCGACAGGTTTGGGATGGCTACACCTTC.

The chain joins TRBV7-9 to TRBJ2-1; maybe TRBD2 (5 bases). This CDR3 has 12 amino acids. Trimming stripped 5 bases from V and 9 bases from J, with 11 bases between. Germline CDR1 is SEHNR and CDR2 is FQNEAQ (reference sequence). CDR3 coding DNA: TGTGCCAGCAGCCCCCTCGGGATTGAGCAGTTCTTC. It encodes CASSPLGIEQFF.